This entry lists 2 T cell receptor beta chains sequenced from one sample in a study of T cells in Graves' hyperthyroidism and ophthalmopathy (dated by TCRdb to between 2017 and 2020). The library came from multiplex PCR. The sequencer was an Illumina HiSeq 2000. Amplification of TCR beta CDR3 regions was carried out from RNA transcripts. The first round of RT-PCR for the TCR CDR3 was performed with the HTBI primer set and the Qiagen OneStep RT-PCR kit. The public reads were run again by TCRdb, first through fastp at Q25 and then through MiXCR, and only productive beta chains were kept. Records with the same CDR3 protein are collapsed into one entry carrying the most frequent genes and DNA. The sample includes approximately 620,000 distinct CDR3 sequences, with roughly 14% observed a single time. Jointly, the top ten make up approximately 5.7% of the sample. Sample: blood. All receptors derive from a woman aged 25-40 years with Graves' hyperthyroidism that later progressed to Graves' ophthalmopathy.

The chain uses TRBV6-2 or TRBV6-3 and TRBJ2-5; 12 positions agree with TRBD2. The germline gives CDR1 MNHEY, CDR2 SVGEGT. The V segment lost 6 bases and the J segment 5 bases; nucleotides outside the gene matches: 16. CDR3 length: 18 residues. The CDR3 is CASRRPPYRTSGKETQYF. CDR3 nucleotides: TGTGCCAGCAGACGCCCCCCTTATCGGACTAGCGGGAAGGAGACCCAGTACTTC.

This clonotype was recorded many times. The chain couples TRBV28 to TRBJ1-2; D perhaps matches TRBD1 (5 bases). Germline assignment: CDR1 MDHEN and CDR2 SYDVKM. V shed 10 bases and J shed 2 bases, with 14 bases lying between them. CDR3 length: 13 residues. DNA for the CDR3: TGTGCCATTTCACTCAGGGCCAACTATGGCTACACCTTC. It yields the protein CAISLRANYGYTF.